These T cell receptor beta chains were read from a single sample in a study of blood T cell repertoires in COVID-19. Here immunoSEQ multiplex PCR was the method, and the copy in TCRdb shows in-frame clones only, minus some. The data show some 310,000 clones, with around 91% seen just once and under 1.1% held by the top ten. The sample comprised peripheral blood. All receptors come from a woman aged 40 to 50 with COVID-19, enrolled during active disease. Both conserved end residues are part of each CDR3. Fields, in order: V gene, clone size, J gene, D gene, CDR3 protein, CDR3 DNA. The D gene is left open where the match is weak. Size is stated for part of the rows, as once, few or many counts, or as a class when the clone is expanded.

TRBV27,NA,TRBJ1-5,TRBD1,CASSPTGVRQPQHF,TGTGCCAGCAGTCCCACAGGGGTCAGGCAGCCCCAGCATTTT
TRBV9,NA,TRBJ1-5,TRBD1,CASSPHQGEQPQHF,TGTGCCAGCAGCCCCCATCAGGGGGAGCAGCCCCAGCATTTT
TRBV7-8,NA,TRBJ1-1,NA,CASSLGRASTEAFF,TGTGCCAGCAGCTTAGGCAGGGCAAGCACTGAAGCTTTCTTT
TRBV9,NA,TRBJ2-3,TRBD2,CASSEVAGVTDTQYF,TGTGCCAGCAGCGAGGTAGCGGGGGTCACAGATACGCAGTATTTT
TRBV24-1,NA,TRBJ2-5,NA,CATSDPRRAGGETQYF,TGTGCCACCAGTGATCCCAGACGGGCCGGGGGAGAGACCCAGTACTTC
TRBV6-5,NA,TRBJ1-2,TRBD1,CASIPATGTGYGYTF,TGTGCCAGCATTCCCGCGACAGGGACCGGCTATGGCTACACCTTC
TRBV6-6,NA,TRBJ2-7,TRBD2,CASSPGGEPYEQYF,TGTGCCAGCAGCCCCGGGGGGGAACCCTACGAGCAGTACTTC
TRBV6-2/TRBV6-3,NA,TRBJ1-1,NA,CASSPSGGFEAFF,TGTGCCAGCAGTCCCTCTGGGGGGTTTGAAGCTTTCTTT
TRBV29-1,NA,TRBJ1-2,NA,CSVEKGGRGSYGYTF,TGCAGCGTTGAAAAAGGGGGAAGGGGTTCCTATGGCTACACCTTC
TRBV5-1,NA,TRBJ1-4,NA,CASAGDPNEKLFF,TGCGCCAGCGCAGGGGACCCTAATGAAAAACTGTTTTTT
TRBV28,NA,TRBJ2-5,NA,CASSSTPSGQETQYF,TGTGCCAGCAGTTCCACCCCGAGCGGTCAAGAGACCCAGTACTTC
TRBV2,NA,TRBJ1-3,NA,CASSPTANSGNTIYF,TGTGCCAGCAGTCCGACAGCTAACTCTGGAAACACCATATATTTT
TRBV5-4,once,TRBJ1-4,NA,CASSPTATNEKLFF,TGTGCCAGCAGCCCCACAGCAACTAATGAAAAACTGTTTTTT
TRBV27,NA,TRBJ1-1,NA,CASSHPLSGEAFF,TGTGCCAGCAGTCACCCCCTCTCAGGTGAAGCTTTCTTT
TRBV28,NA,TRBJ2-1,TRBD1,CASYRGPQGKGRYNEQFF,TGTGCCAGTTATAGGGGTCCACAGGGGAAGGGTCGCTACAATGAGCAGTTCTTC
TRBV5-8,NA,TRBJ2-1,TRBD2,CASSPGTSGRNEQFF,TGTGCCAGCAGCCCCGGGACTAGCGGGAGAAATGAGCAGTTCTTC